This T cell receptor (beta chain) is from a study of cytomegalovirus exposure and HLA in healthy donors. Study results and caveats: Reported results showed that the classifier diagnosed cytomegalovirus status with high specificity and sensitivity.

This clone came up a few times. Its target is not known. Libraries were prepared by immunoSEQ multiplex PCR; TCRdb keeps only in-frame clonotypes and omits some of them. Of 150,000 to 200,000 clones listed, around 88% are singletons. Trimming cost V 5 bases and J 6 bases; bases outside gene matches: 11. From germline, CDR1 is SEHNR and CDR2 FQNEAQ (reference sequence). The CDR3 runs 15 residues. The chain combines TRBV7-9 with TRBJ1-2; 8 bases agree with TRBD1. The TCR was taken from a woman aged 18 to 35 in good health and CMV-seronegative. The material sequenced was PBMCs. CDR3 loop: CASSPGTGIRDGYTF. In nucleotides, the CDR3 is TGTGCCAGCAGCCCCGGGACAGGCATTAGGGATGGCTACACCTTC.